This T cell receptor beta chain was documented in a study of CD8 T cells in ankylosing spondylitis. One entry per CDR3 protein, called by TCRdb with MiXCR from the 5' RACE reads. This table has 250,000 to 350,000 distinct CDR3 sequences, around 20% appearing once. To note about this clonotype: The antigen is not known.

The germline gives CDR1 LGHDT, CDR2 YNNKEL (reference sequence). V dropped 0 bases and J dropped 8 bases, with 11 bases sitting between them. The CDR3 extends over 14 amino acids. Whole-study results and caveats: Ankylosing spondylitis blood appeared to be characterized by a TCR beta motif of several highly homologous variants. Past studies reported some motif variants in reactive arthritis synovial fluid and blood. CD8+ by phenotype, disease-linked clones were relatively rare in peripheral blood.

Sequenced sample: blood, either unsorted or a sorted T cell fraction (not recorded which). The V call is TRBV3-1, the J call TRBJ2-1; D is unclear. The sequence was obtained from a male donor with ankylosing spondylitis or in good health (not recorded which). The CDR3 DNA sequence: TGTGCCAGCAGCCAAGATGGTGGGATCGATGAGCAGTTCTTC. As protein: CASSQDGGIDEQFF.